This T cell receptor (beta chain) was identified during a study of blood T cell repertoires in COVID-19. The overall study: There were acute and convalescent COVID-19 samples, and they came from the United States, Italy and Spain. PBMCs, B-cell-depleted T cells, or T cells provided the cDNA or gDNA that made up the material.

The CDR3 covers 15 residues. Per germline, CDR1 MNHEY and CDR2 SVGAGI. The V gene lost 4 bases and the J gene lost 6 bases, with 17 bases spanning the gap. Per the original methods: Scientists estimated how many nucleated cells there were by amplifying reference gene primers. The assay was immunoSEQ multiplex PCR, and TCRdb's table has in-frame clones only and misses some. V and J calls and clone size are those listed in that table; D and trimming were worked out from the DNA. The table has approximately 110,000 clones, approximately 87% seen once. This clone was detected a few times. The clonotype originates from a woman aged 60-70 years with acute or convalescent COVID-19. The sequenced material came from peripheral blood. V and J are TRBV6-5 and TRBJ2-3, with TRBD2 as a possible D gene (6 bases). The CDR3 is CASSLGSGQADTQYF. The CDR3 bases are TGTGCCAGCAGTTTGGGTAGCGGACAAGCGGATACGCAGTATTTT.